This entry is about one T cell receptor beta chain. Its specificity is not known. The data derive from a study of cytomegalovirus exposure and HLA in healthy donors. PCR primers comprised 60 Vbeta and 13 Jbeta primers. Profiling relied on immunoSEQ multiplex PCR, and the TCRdb table lists in-frame clones only, not all of them. The table lists over 120,000 clones, approximately 80% of them singletons. From germline, CDR1 is LNHNV and CDR2 YYDKDF (reference sequence). V was trimmed by 5 bases and J by 3 bases, leaving 17 bases between them. The CDR3 has 15 residues. Findings and limits, study-wide: In a later analysis, across HLA loci, associated TCR counts were highest for DRB1, lowest for HLA-C.

J is TRBJ2-7 and V is TRBV15, with D possibly TRBD1 on 6 matching bases. The clonotype originates from a woman aged 60-75 years in good health and CMV-seropositive. The sequenced sample was PBMCs. DNA for the CDR3: TGTGCCACCAGCCCGCACCCCGGGACACTCTACGAGCAGTACTTC. Translation: CATSPHPGTLYEQYF.